Below, 15 T cell receptor beta chains from the same sample are listed, as sequenced in a study of cytomegalovirus exposure and HLA in healthy donors. The PCR ran on 60 Vbeta and 13 Jbeta primers. The data were produced by immunoSEQ multiplex PCR, yet TCRdb's version contains in-frame clones alone and is incomplete. The table lists over 110,000 clones, approximately 80% of them singletons, with around 2.4% in the top ten. Sequencing used PBMCs. The receptors originated from a male donor in good health and CMV-seronegative.

This chain joins TRBV7-2 and TRBJ2-2, with 8 bases lining up with TRBD1. Per germline, CDR1 SGHTA and CDR2 FQGNSA. The length of the CDR3 is 18 residues. J was trimmed by 8 bases and V by 5 bases; bases with no gene match: 19. In DNA form, the CDR3 reads TGTGCCAGCAGCCGTAAGAGGACAGGGTCTTTCATCGCGGGGGAGCTGTTTTTT. This codes for CASSRKRTGSFIAGELFF.

This rearrangement joins TRBV27 to TRBJ2-5; 7 nucleotides agree with TRBD1. Germline CDR1 and CDR2: MNHEY and SMNVEV (reference sequence). The CDR3 sequence is 13 residues long. J was trimmed by 7 bases and V by 7 bases; bases with no gene match: 9. The CDR3 bases are TGTGCCAGCAATGAAGGGGGCGGCGGGACCCAGTACTTC. Translated: CASNEGGGGTQYF.

J is TRBJ2-3 and V is TRBV7-2; 8 nucleotides agree with TRBD1. CDR3 length: 14 residues. Losses at the gene ends were 9 bases for V and 1 base for J; bases not matched to a gene: 6. Per germline, CDR1 SGHTA and CDR2 FQGNSA. In DNA, the CDR3 is TGTGCCAGTTGCAGGGGGCTTGGCACAGATACGCAGTATTTT. Translation gives CASCRGLGTDTQYF.

The chain employs TRBV7-8 and TRBJ2-1, with TRBD2 identical over 9 bases. The CDR3 has 19 amino acids. The V gene end was trimmed by 4 bases and the J gene end by 0 bases; junction bases not matched to a gene: 13. The V gene's germline CDR1 is SGHVS and CDR2 FQNEAQ. The CDR3 spells CASSSRLAGGISSYNEQFF. Written as DNA, the CDR3 is TGTGCCAGCAGCTCCCGGTTGGCGGGAGGGATAAGCTCCTACAATGAGCAGTTCTTC.

V gene TRBV10-3 combines with J gene TRBJ2-1, with a weak D call TRBD2 (6 bases). The CDR3 runs to 12 residues. Trimming pared 8 bases from V and 6 bases from J, leaving 11 bases between. Germline CDR1 ENHRY, CDR2 SYGVKD. CDR3 region: CAIAGGGNEQFF. DNA of the CDR3: TGTGCCATCGCCGGGGGAGGCAATGAGCAGTTCTTC.

The chain combines TRBV5-1 with TRBJ2-7; 8 bases agree with TRBD2. J lost 6 bases, V lost 4 bases, and 6 bases had no gene match. Germline V gene lookup returns CDR1 SGHRS and CDR2 YFSETQ. This CDR3 has 13 residues. The CDR3 region has the DNA TGCGCCAGCAGCAGGCGGGGGGAGGGCGAGCAGTACTTC. This sequence encodes CASSRRGEGEQYF.

The V and J genes are TRBV19 and TRBJ1-4; D may be TRBD1 (5 bases). Trimming shortened V by 4 bases and J by 7 bases, and 16 bases separated the two germline ends. Germline V CDR1 and CDR2: LNHDA, SQIVND (reference sequence). The CDR3 runs to 15 residues. The CDR3 coding sequence is TGTGCCAGTAGTACCGACAGTCAAAGAGGTGAAAAACTGTTTTTT. This sequence encodes CASSTDSQRGEKLFF.

This chain uses TRBV5-1 with TRBJ2-2; D unclear. Trimming removed 5 bases from V and 2 bases from J, with 7 bases in between. The germline V gene encodes CDR1 SGHRS and CDR2 YFSETQ. The CDR3 is made up of 13 amino acids. CDR3: CASSRTNTGELFF. For the CDR3, the DNA is TGCGCCAGCAGTCGAACAAACACCGGGGAGCTGTTTTTT.

This clone was detected a few times. The rearrangement joins TRBV7-2 to TRBJ2-7, with 11 bases lining up with TRBD2. V dropped 5 bases and J dropped 2; count of bases not matched to a gene: 2. Germline CDR1 is SGHTA and CDR2 is FQGNSA. The CDR3 has 14 residues. The CDR3, as DNA: TGTGCCAGCAGCCCTAGCGGGAGGACCTACGAGCAGTACTTC. This encodes CASSPSGRTYEQYF.

This rearrangement joins TRBV7-9 to TRBJ2-7, with 8 bases that match TRBD2. The J segment lost 0 bases and the V segment lost 5 bases, leaving 9 bases of the junction unmatched. CDR3 length: 16 amino acids. Germline lookup yields CDR1 SEHNR and CDR2 FQNEAQ (reference sequence). CDR3 amino acids: CASSPSGSRISYEQYF. CDR3 in DNA: TGTGCCAGCAGCCCAAGCGGGAGCCGAATCTCCTACGAGCAGTACTTC.

This chain joins TRBV25-1 and TRBJ2-5; D possibly corresponds to TRBD1 (5 bases). Germline values: CDR1 MGHDK, CDR2 SYGVNS. Trimming removed 5 bases from V and 5 bases from J, with 18 bases in between. The CDR3 has 15 amino acids. The DNA of the CDR3 is TGTGCCAGCAGTAATCGGAAGCAGGGTGGGGAGACCCAGTACTTC. Amino acid sequence: CASSNRKQGGETQYF. Based on the CDR3 plus reference TRBV25-1 and TRBJ2-5, the full variable domain is EADIYQTPRYLVIGTGKKITLECSQTMGHDKMYWYQQDPGMELHLIHYSYGVNSTEKGDLSSESTVSRIRTEHFPLTLESARPSHTSQYLCASSNRKQGGETQYFGPGTRLLVL.

This clone was seen only once. V and J are TRBV30 and TRBJ1-2, with 8 bases that match TRBD1. With 8 bases clipped from V and 6 bases from J, the junction kept 5 bases outside the gene matches. This CDR3 region has 11 residues. Germline CDR1 reads GTSNPN; CDR2 reads SVGIG (reference sequence). CDR3 in amino acids: CARLDRDGYTF. In nucleotides, the CDR3 is TGTGCCCGATTGGACAGGGATGGCTACACCTTC.

The rearrangement joins TRBV4-3 to TRBJ2-2, with 11 positions matching TRBD2. CDR1 and CDR2 from the germline V gene are LGHNA and YSLEER. Trimming took 3 bases from V and 6 from J; bases not matched to a gene: 15. The CDR3 extends over 19 amino acids. The chain's CDR3 is CASSHRKTSGERLAGELFF. DNA for the CDR3: TGCGCCAGCAGCCACAGGAAGACTAGCGGGGAGCGATTGGCCGGGGAGCTGTTTTTT.

The gene calls are TRBV5-4 and TRBJ2-4; 8 nucleotides match TRBD1. V trimming: 4 bases; J trimming: 5 bases; junction bases outside the gene matches: 5. This CDR3 spans 14 amino acids. Per germline, CDR1 SGHNT and CDR2 YYREEE (reference sequence). The CDR3 reads CASSLQGVENIQYF. The CDR3 nucleotides are TGTGCCAGCAGCCTACAGGGGGTCGAAAACATTCAGTACTTC.

This rearrangement joins TRBV7-9 to TRBJ2-3; 9 positions agree with TRBD1. Germline CDR1 reads SEHNR; CDR2 reads FQNEAQ (reference sequence). The CDR3 runs to 15 residues. V gave up 5 bases and J gave up 2 bases; unmatched junction bases: 5. CDR3 amino acids: CASSPQGAYTDTQYF. As DNA, the CDR3 is TGTGCCAGCAGCCCACAGGGGGCTTACACAGATACGCAGTATTTT.